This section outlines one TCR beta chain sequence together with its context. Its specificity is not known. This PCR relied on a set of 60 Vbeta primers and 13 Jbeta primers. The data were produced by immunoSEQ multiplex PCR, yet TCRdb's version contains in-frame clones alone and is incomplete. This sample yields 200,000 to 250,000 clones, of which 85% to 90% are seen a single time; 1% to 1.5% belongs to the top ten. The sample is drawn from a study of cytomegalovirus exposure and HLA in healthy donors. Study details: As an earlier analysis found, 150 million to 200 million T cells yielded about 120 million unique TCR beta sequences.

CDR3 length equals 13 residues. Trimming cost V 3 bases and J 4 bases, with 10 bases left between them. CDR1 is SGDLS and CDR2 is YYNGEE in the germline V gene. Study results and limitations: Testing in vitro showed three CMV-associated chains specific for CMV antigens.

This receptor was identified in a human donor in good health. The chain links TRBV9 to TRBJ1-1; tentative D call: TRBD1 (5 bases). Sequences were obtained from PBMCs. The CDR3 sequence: CASSATGSTEAFF. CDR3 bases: TGTGCCAGCAGCGCAACAGGTTCCACTGAAGCTTTCTTT. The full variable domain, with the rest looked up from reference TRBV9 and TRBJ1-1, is DSGVTQTPKHLITATGQRVTLRCSPRSGDLSVYWYQQSLDQGLQFLIQYYNGEERAKGNILERFSAQQFPDLHSELNLSSLELGDSALYFCASSATGSTEAFFGQGTRLTVV.